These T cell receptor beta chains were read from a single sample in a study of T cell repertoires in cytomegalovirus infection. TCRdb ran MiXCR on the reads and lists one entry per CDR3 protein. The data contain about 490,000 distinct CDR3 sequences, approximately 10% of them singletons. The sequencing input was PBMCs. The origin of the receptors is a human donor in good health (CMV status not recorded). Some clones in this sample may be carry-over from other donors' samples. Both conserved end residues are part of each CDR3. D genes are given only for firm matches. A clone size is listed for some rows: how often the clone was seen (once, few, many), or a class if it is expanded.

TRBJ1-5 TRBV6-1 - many TGTGCCAGCAGTGAGGGGTACAGATTTAGCAATCAGCCCCAGCATTTT CASSEGYRFSNQPQHF
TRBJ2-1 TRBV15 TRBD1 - TGTGCCACGGACAGGATTTACAATGAGCAGTTCTTC CATDRIYNEQFF
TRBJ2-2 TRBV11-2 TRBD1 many TGTGCCAGCAGCTTAATCCAGGGGGCTGTCGGGGAGCTGTTTTTT CASSLIQGAVGELFF
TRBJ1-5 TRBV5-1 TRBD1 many TGCGCCAGCAGCCCGACAGGGCTCCATCAGCCCCAGCATTTT CASSPTGLHQPQHF
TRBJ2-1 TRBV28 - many TGTGCCAGCAGTGCGGGAACCCTAAATGAGCAGTTCTTC CASSAGTLNEQFF
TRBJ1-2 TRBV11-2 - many TGTGCCAGCAGCTTGTCGTCTGGTCCTGGCTACACCTTC CASSLSSGPGYTF
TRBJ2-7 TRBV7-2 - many TGTGCCAGCAGCCCCGCCGCGGGCGTGCAGTACTTC CASSPAAGVQYF
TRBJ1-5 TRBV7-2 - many TGTGCCAGCAGCTTAGAGGCAGGGATCAATCAGCCCCAGCATTTT CASSLEAGINQPQHF
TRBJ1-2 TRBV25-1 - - TGTGCCAGCAGTGGGACCAGGGGCGGCTACACCTTC CASSGTRGGYTF
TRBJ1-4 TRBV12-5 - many TGTGCTAGTGGTTTTGGAGGGTATAATGAAAAACTGTTTTTT CASGFGGYNEKLFF
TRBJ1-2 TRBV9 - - TGTGCCAGCAGCGTAGAATACCCCCAATATGGCTACACCTTC CASSVEYPQYGYTF
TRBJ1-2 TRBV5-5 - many TGTGCCAGCAGTTTCTCGACGGAGTACTATGGCTACACCTTC CASSFSTEYYGYTF
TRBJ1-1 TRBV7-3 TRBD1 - TGTGCCAGCAGCCCGGGACAGACGGCTGAAGCTTTCTTT CASSPGQTAEAFF
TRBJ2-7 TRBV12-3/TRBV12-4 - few TGTGCCAGCAGTTTAGGCGCGGTCTACGAGCAGTACTTC CASSLGAVYEQYF
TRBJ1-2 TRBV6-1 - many TGTGCCAGCAGTGAAGAAGGGGGATCCTATGGCTACACCTTC CASSEEGGSYGYTF
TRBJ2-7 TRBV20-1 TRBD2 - TGCAGTGCTCCACACCTAGCGGGAGGCCACGAGCAGTACTTC CSAPHLAGGHEQYF
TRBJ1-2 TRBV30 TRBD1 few TGTGCCTGGAGTGGCGGGCGGGGACAGAACTATGGCTACACCTTC CAWSGGRGQNYGYTF
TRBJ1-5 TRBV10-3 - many TGTGCCATCACCATGGACCGAAATCAGCCCCAGCATTTT CAITMDRNQPQHF
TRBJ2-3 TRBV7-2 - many TGTGCCAGCAGCTTAGGGTCGGGCAGCACAGATACGCAGTATTTT CASSLGSGSTDTQYF
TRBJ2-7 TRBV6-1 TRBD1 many TGTGCCAGCAGTTGGACAGGGTTCGGGCAGTACTTC CASSWTGFGQYF
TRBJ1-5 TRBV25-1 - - TGTGCCAGCAGTGAAAGTGGCAGTGGTCAGCCCCAGCATTTT CASSESGSGQPQHF
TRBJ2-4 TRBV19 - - TGTGCCAGTAGTATAGTCCGGGACGGAGGTCCCAAAAACATTCAGTACTTC CASSIVRDGGPKNIQYF
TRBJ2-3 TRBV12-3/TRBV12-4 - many TGTGCCAGCAGTGCCGGTGTTTGGGCCGAACGGGATACGCAGTATTTT CASSAGVWAERDTQYF
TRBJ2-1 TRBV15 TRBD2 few TGTGCCACCAGCAGACCCCGGACTAGCCTCAATGAGCAGTTCTTC CATSRPRTSLNEQFF
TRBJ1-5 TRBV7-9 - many TGTGCCAGCAGCCTTGGGAGAGAGCAGCCCCAGCATTTT CASSLGREQPQHF
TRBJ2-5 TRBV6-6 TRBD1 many TGTGCCAGCAATCCGACAGGGGGCCTGGAGACCCAGTACTTC CASNPTGGLETQYF
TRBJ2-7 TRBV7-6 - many TGTGCCAGCAGCTTAGGCCCGGACGAGCAGTACTTC CASSLGPDEQYF
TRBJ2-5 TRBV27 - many TGTGCCAGCGCGAAACGACTTGCACGGGAAGAGACCCAGTACTTC CASAKRLAREETQYF
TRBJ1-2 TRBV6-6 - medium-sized TGTGCCAGCAGTTACGTAGACTCTCCGGGCGGCTACACCTTC CASSYVDSPGGYTF
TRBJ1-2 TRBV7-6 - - TGTGCCAACTCGTCGGAGGGGAAGGGTTGGGGCTACACCTTC CANSSEGKGWGYTF
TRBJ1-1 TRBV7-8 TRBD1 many TGTGCCAGCAGCGTCGAGGGGGCGGGAACTGAAGCTTTCTTT CASSVEGAGTEAFF
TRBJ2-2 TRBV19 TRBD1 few TGTGCCAGTAGTATGAGGGGGCCATCCGGGGAGCTGTTTTTT CASSMRGPSGELFF
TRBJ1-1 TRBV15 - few TGTGCCACCAGCAGTCCCTTCCTGAACACTGAAGCTTTCTTT CATSSPFLNTEAFF
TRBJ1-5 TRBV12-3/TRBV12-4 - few TGTGCCAGCAGTTTTGCAGGTCATCTCGCAAAGCCCCAGCATTTT CASSFAGHLAKPQHF
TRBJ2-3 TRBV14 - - TGTGCCAGCAGCCAAGGAGGCCAGTCGAACGGGGATTTT CASSQGGQSNGDF
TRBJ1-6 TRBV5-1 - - TGCGCCAGCAGCTTGGTATCGACAGAAGCCTATAATTCACCCCTCCACTTT CASSLVSTEAYNSPLHF
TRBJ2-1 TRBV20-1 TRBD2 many TGCAGTGCGGGGATAGCGGGAGGACTGTACAATGAGCAGTTCTTC CSAGIAGGLYNEQFF
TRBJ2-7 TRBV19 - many TGTGCCAGTAGTATAGATCTATCAAGGACAGCACGCTACGAGCAGTACTTC CASSIDLSRTARYEQYF
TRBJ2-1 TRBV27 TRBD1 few TGTGCCAGCAGTCCTACAGCGGACAGGGGGTGGTTAGGTGAGCAGTTCTTC CASSPTADRGWLGEQFF
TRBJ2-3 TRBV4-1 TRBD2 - TGCGCCAGCAGCCAAGACACTAGCGGGGGCACAGATACGCAGTATTTT CASSQDTSGGTDTQYF
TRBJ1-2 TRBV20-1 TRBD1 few TGCAGTGCTAGAGATTCAGGGGGAGCCCTATTGTACACCTTC CSARDSGGALLYTF
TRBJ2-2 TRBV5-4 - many TGTGCCAGCAGCTTGCCAGGGGAGGCCGGGGAGCTGTTTTTT CASSLPGEAGELFF
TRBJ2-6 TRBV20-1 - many TGCAGTGCTCCCTCAGTGGGGAGGGCCAACGTCCTGACTTTC CSAPSVGRANVLTF
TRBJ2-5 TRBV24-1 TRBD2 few TGTGCCACCAGTGATGGGCGGGGGGGCCGGGAGACCCAGTACTTC CATSDGRGGRETQYF
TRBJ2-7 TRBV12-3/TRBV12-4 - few TGTGCCAGCAGTTTAAAGGACTACTACGAGCAGTACTTC CASSLKDYYEQYF
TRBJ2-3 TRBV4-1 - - TGCGCCAGCAGCCAAGGTCCCAAGTTGGGGACAGATACGCAGTATTTT CASSQGPKLGTDTQYF
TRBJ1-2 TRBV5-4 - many TGTGCCAGCAGCTCGGCTCTGTATGGGGCCGGGGCTTTCACCTTC CASSSALYGAGAFTF
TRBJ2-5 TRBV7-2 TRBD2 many TGTGCCAGCAGCCCGCTTAGGCGGGAGCTCAAAGAGACCCAGTACTTC CASSPLRRELKETQYF
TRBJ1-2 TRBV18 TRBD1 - TGTGCCAGCTCATCGCCCTCTGGGACAGGGACTAACTATGGCTACACCTTC CASSSPSGTGTNYGYTF
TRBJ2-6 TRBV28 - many TGTGCCAGCAGTTTCCGGCTTAGGGGGGCCAACGTCCTGACTTTC CASSFRLRGANVLTF
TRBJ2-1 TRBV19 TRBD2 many TGTGCCAGTGCCCGGACTAGCGGGTCCTCCTACAATGAGCAGTTCTTC CASARTSGSSYNEQFF
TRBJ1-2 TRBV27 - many TGTGCCAGCAGTTCGCGATTCTATGGCTACACCTTC CASSSRFYGYTF
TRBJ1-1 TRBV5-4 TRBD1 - TGTGCCAGCAGCTGGGGGGACAGGGGGAATACTGAAGCTTTCTTT CASSWGDRGNTEAFF
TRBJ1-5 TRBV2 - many TGTGCCAGCAGAGACTCAACAGGGCTTTTTCGCAATCAGCCCCAGCATTTT CASRDSTGLFRNQPQHF
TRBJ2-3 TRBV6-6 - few TGTGCCAGCAGGAGAGCCAGGGGCGACACAGATACGCAGTATTTT CASRRARGDTDTQYF